This T cell receptor beta chain comes out of a study of molecular identifiers for immune sequencing clone quantification. General study findings and limits: The share of molecules held by clones above 20 RNA copies was over 99% in effector cells and under 1% in naive cells.

A single record per CDR3 protein comes from TCRdb applying MiXCR to the PCR reads. The sample shows about 630,000 distinct CDR3 sequences, about 25% of them seen only once. As to this clonotype: The antigen remains undetermined.

This clonotype was sampled from a human donor in good health. Some libraries in this study had Jurkat cell RNA spiked in. The specimen was naive CD8+ T cells from blood, with Jurkat cell RNA spiked in. This sample's subset: FACS-sorted CD8+CD4-CCR7+CD45RA+ naive T cells.

The CDR3 DNA sequence: TGCGCCAGCAGCTTGGCCCTATACGGGACCGGCTCCTACGAGCAGTACTTC. This translates into CASSLALYGTGSYEQYF. The chain is built from TRBV5-1 and TRBJ2-7, with D perhaps TRBD1 or TRBD2 (5 bases each). The CDR3 has 17 residues. Germline V gene lookup returns CDR1 SGHRS and CDR2 YFSETQ. Trimming shortened V by 0 bases and J by 0 bases, and 16 bases separated the two germline ends.